One sample yielded the 11 T cell receptor beta chains listed below, sequenced in a study of cytomegalovirus exposure and HLA in healthy donors. The PCR was carried out with 60 Vbeta primers and 13 Jbeta primers. Clones were sequenced by immunoSEQ multiplex PCR, and TCRdb holds only the in-frame ones, with some missing. The sample shows 200,000 to 250,000 clones, 70% to 90% of them seen only once. Sequencing input: PBMCs. Receptor source: a woman aged 55-70 years in good health and CMV-seropositive.

V usage is TRBV7-6 and J usage is TRBJ2-1, with TRBD2 matching 7 bases. The CDR3 runs 14 residues. Germline CDR1 reads SGHVS; CDR2 reads FNYEAQ. Unmatched junction bases numbered 6, after V lost 5 bases and J lost 5 bases. The CDR3 DNA reads as TGTGCCAGCAGCCCTCGGCGGGGGAACAATGAGCAGTTCTTC. Its protein product is CASSPRRGNNEQFF. The full variable domain, rest sourced from reference TRBV7-6 and TRBJ2-1, is GAGVSQSPRYKVTKRGQDVALRCDPISGHVSLYWYRQALGQGPEFLTYFNYEAQQDKSGLPNDRFSAERPEGSISTLTIQRTEQRDSAMYRCASSPRRGNNEQFFGPGTRLTVL.

The gene calls are TRBV5-1 and TRBJ1-1; possibly TRBD1 for D (6 bases). V lost 4 bases to trimming and J lost 0 bases, with 16 bases between them. Germline loops: CDR1 SGHRS, CDR2 YFSETQ. The CDR3 runs to 16 residues. The CDR3 reads CASSATGSGLNTEAFF. The CDR3 DNA reads as TGCGCCAGCAGCGCCACAGGGTCGGGCCTGAACACTGAAGCTTTCTTT.

The V call is TRBV2, the J call TRBJ2-1; D is perhaps TRBD1 (5 bases). V was cut by 6 bases and J by 5 bases, with 17 bases left in between. CDR3 length: 15 amino acids. Germline CDR1 and CDR2: SNHLY and FYNNEI. The CDR3 DNA reads as TGTGCCAGCAGGACAGCTCCTCATGAGAACAATGAGCAGTTCTTC. Its translation is CASRTAPHENNEQFF.

DNA for the CDR3: TGTGCCAGCAGTGAAGTTGGGGACCTACAGGGCTATGGCTACACCTTC. This sequence encodes CASSEVGDLQGYGYTF. The rearrangement uses TRBV25-1 and TRBJ1-2; D perhaps matches TRBD1 (6 bases). V shed 2 bases and J shed 4 bases, with 17 bases lying between them. Germline-derived CDR1 and CDR2 are MGHDK and SYGVNS. The CDR3 loop spans 16 amino acids.

V gene TRBV30 combines with J gene TRBJ2-7; tentatively, D is TRBD2 (6 bases). This CDR3 is 12 amino acids long. Germline CDR1 is GTSNPN and CDR2 is SVGIG (reference sequence). V was pared by 4 bases and J by 7 bases, with 14 bases between. In DNA, the CDR3 is TGTGCCTGGACGGCGGGGTTGGGGGAGCAGTACTTC. Protein product: CAWTAGLGEQYF.

This chain joins TRBV2 and TRBJ2-3; 11 nucleotides align to TRBD2. The ends lost 9 bases at V and 2 bases at J; junction bases unmatched: 1. The germline V gene encodes CDR1 SNHLY and CDR2 FYNNEI. The CDR3 contains 13 residues. The CDR3 DNA sequence: TGTGCCAGTAGCGGGAGGGTCACAGATACGCAGTATTTT. Its translation is CASSGRVTDTQYF.

The chain joins TRBV5-1 to TRBJ1-2; D call uncertain. The CDR3 is 15 residues long. In germline, CDR1 is SGHRS, CDR2 YFSETQ. V lost 3 bases and J lost 0, with 12 bases in between. CDR3 loop: CASSSPGPPNYGYTF. The CDR3 nucleotides are TGCGCCAGCAGCTCCCCAGGTCCTCCTAACTATGGCTACACCTTC.

V gene TRBV5-6 combines with J gene TRBJ2-6; possibly TRBD1 for D (6 bases). V was shortened by 2 bases and J by 0 bases, with 6 bases between the two germline ends. The V gene's germline CDR1 is SGHDT and CDR2 YYEEEE. This CDR3 is 15 amino acids long. CDR3 nucleotide sequence: TGTGCCAGCAGCTTAGGGGGCTCTGGGGCCAACGTCCTGACTTTC. Translating gives CASSLGGSGANVLTF.

The rearrangement uses TRBV18 and TRBJ2-7; the match to TRBD2 covers 11 bases. Trimming at V came to 5 bases and at J to 0 bases, leaving 12 bases not matched to a gene. From germline, CDR1 is KGHSH and CDR2 LQKENI. The CDR3 consists of 18 residues. The CDR3 bases are TGTGCCAGCTCAGTCCAGGGGACTAGCGGCTTCAGCTCCTACGAGCAGTACTTC. Amino acid sequence: CASSVQGTSGFSSYEQYF.

The J gene is TRBJ2-5, the V gene TRBV2, with TRBD2 identical over 12 bases. J was trimmed by 0 bases and V by 7 bases; bases with no gene match: 3. The CDR3 has 15 residues. The germline gives CDR1 SNHLY, CDR2 FYNNEI. CDR3 loop: CASTLAGGYQETQYF. CDR3 DNA: TGTGCCAGCACCCTAGCGGGAGGGTACCAAGAGACCCAGTACTTC.

V gene TRBV6-5 combines with J gene TRBJ1-1; 7 positions agree with TRBD1. Germline assignment: CDR1 MNHEY and CDR2 SVGAGI. The CDR3 is made up of 15 amino acids. V was pared by 7 bases and J by 0 bases, with 8 bases of the junction left unmatched. CDR3 DNA sequence: TGTGCCAGCAATCCGACAGGGTTCATGAACACTGAAGCTTTCTTT. Its translation: CASNPTGFMNTEAFF.